This TCR beta chain was sequenced during a study of blood T cell dynamics during melanoma immunotherapy. Repertoires were generated with immunoSEQ multiplex PCR, while TCRdb's copy carries only in-frame clones and drops some. The data show about 10,000 clones, about four fifths seen once. A few counts support this clone. Looked up from germline, CDR1 is MNHNS and CDR2 is SASEGT. The CDR3 runs 14 residues. V shed 6 bases and J 8 bases; nucleotides not matched to a gene: 8. Stated time point: week 3, after first cycle of checkpoint inhibitor. The chain has TRBV6-1 and TRBJ2-1, with TRBD1 matching over 9 bases. The source of this sequence is a human donor with melanoma. The input for sequencing was blood, taken from a patient treated with checkpoint blockade. Here the CDR3 reads CASSSGQGIDEQFF. In DNA, the CDR3 is TGTGCCAGCAGCTCCGGACAGGGGATCGATGAGCAGTTCTTC.